This is a list of T cell receptor beta chains from one sample in a study of T cell responses to AZD1222 COVID-19 vaccine. Sequenced by immunoSEQ multiplex PCR; TCRdb stores in-frame clones only, minus some. The data contain 40,000 to 45,000 clones, more than 80% of them singletons. Specimen: peripheral blood, collected on day 0 of AZD1222 vaccination. Receptor source: an adult in good health. Both conserved end residues are part of each CDR3.

v_call,cdr3_aa
TRBV4-3,CASSPWTGHNEQFF
TRBV14,CASSQERTGQQFF
TRBV3-1/TRBV3-2,CASSPDPSGGEQYF
TRBV6-5,CASAHRAYSPLHF
TRBV28,CASSPPGQGPPLHF
TRBV2,CASIPRWGVGELFF
TRBV7-8,CASSLVAGLEAQYF
TRBV11-2,CASSPPGGMNTEAFF
TRBV5-1,CASSWRGGEQFF
TRBV27,CASSSGQGRRGYTF
TRBV3-1/TRBV3-2,CASSQGPVVETQYF
TRBV4-1,CASSQPTGGDYGYTF
TRBV15,CATSGDHWGYTF